This T cell receptor beta chain comes out of a study of T cell responses to AZD1222 COVID-19 vaccine. Germline V CDR1 and CDR2: SEHNR, FQNEAQ (reference sequence). The CDR3 loop spans 14 amino acids. V was clipped by 1 base and J by 8 bases, with 14 bases between them. Study-level findings and limits: The reported proportion of spike-specific TCRs targeting unmutated variant regions was nearly half. Clonal diversity was possibly underestimated; the donors were predominantly white British and more often female. After the peak T cell response, and only then, were repertoires sampled. Spike-specific TCRs gained breadth and depth after people received two AZD1222 doses.

Comment on this clone: The antigen is not known.

Sequenced by immunoSEQ multiplex PCR; TCRdb stores in-frame clones only, minus some. The sample includes about 140,000 clones, roughly 92% of them seen just once. The V and J genes are TRBV7-9 and TRBJ1-2; D is uncertain. Sample: peripheral blood, taken on day 0 of AZD1222 vaccination. This TCR was sampled from an adult in good health. In DNA, the CDR3 is TGTGCCAGCAGCTTAGGGCTAGATCGGCAGGGCTACACCTTC. Its protein is CASSLGLDRQGYTF.